This TCR beta chain was captured in a study of blood T cell repertoires in COVID-19. Across the study: T cells, B-cell-depleted T cells, or PBMCs supplied cDNA or gDNA.

V gave up 6 bases and J gave up 8 bases; unmatched junction bases: 9. The CDR3 is made up of 13 amino acids. Germline CDR1 and CDR2: SQVTM and ANQGSEA. On this clone itself: Other DNA sequences in the same sample also yield this CDR3.

Seattle's enrolled individuals joined amid active infection and were then monitored longitudinally. The assay was immunoSEQ multiplex PCR, and TCRdb's table has in-frame clones only and misses some. The data hold fewer than 400,000 clones, with approximately 89% observed a single time. Input material: peripheral blood. The clonotype was recovered from a young woman with COVID-19, enrolled during active disease. This rearrangement joins TRBV29-1 to TRBJ1-4; TRBD1 matches 7 bases. This CDR3 reads CSVRGSGGEKLFF. The CDR3 nucleotides read TGCAGCGTGAGGGGGTCAGGGGGAGAAAAACTGTTTTTT.